This TCR beta chain was identified during a study of blood T cell repertoires in COVID-19. As for the study in general: COVID-19 samples collected from the United States, Italy and Spain covered acute and convalescent phases. Sources were T cells, B-cell-depleted T cells, or PBMCs; the material itself was cDNA or gDNA.

In the original analysis: Amplification of reference gene primers was used by the study to estimate nucleated cell counts. Produced via immunoSEQ multiplex PCR; TCRdb's table is partial and in-frame only. V and J calls and clone size follow that table, whereas D and trimming were derived from the DNA. This table has 200,000 to 250,000 clones, around 84% appearing once. The table lists this clone with a count of one. CDR1 and CDR2 from the germline V gene are MDHEN and SYDVKM. The CDR3 contains 15 residues. The V and J ends lost 3 bases and 4 bases, in that order; junction bases with no gene match: 3. This sequence joins TRBV28 and TRBJ1-3; 10 positions agree with TRBD1. The sequenced sample was peripheral blood. The clonotype was recovered from a woman in her sixties or seventies with active or convalescent COVID-19. This chain's CDR3 is CASSFWTGGGNTIYF. DNA of the CDR3: TGTGCCAGCAGTTTTTGGACAGGGGGAGGAAACACCATATATTTT.